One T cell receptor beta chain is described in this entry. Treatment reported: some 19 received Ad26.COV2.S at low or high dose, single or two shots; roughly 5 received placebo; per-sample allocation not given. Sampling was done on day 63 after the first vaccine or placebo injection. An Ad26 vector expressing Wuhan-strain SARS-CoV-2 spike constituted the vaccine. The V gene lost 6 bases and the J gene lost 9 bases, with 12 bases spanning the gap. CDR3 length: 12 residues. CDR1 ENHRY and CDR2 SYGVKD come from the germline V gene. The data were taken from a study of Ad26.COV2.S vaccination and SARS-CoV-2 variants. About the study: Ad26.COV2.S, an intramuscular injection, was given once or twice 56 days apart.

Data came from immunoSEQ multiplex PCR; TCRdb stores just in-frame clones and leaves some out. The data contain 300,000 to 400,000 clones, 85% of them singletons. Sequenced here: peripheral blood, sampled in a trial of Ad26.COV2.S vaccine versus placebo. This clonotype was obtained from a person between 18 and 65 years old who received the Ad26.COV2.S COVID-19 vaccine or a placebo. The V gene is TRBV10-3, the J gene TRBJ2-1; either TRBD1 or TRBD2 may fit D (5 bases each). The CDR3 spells CAISRESGEQFF. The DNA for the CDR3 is TGTGCCATCAGCAGGGAGTCTGGTGAGCAGTTCTTC.